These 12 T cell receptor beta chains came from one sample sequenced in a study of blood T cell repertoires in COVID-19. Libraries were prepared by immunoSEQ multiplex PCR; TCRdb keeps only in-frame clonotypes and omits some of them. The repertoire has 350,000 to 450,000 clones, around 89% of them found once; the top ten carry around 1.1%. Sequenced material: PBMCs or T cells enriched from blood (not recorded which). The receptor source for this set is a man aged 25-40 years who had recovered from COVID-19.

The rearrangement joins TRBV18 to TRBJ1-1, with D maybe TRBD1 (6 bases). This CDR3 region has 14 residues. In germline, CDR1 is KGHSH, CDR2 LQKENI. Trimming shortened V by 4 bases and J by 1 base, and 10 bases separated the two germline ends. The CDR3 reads CASSQRRGNTEAFF. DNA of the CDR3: TGTGCCAGCTCACAACGCAGGGGGAACACTGAAGCTTTCTTT.

The CDR3 bases are TGTGCCAGCAGCCACCAACTAGGTCTGTACTTC. Translating gives CASSHQLGLYF. The chain joins TRBV3-1 (or the pseudogene TRBV3-2) to TRBJ2-7; possible D gene TRBD2, 5 bases. V lost 3 bases and J 12 bases, leaving 12 bases between the germline ends. The germline gives CDR1 LGHDT, CDR2 YNNKEL (reference sequence). The CDR3 runs to 11 residues.

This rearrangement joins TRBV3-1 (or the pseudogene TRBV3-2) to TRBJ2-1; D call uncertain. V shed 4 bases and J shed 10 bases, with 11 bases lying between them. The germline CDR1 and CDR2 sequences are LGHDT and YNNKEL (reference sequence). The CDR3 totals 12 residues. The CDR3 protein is CASSPSEREQFF. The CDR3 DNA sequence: TGTGCCAGCAGCCCAAGCGAGAGGGAGCAGTTCTTC.

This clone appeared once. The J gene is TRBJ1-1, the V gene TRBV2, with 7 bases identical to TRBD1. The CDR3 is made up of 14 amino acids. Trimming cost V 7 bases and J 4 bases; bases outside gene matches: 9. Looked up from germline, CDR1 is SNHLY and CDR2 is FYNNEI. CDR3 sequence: CASTLLSGGTEAFF. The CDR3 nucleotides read TGTGCCAGCACTCTCCTGTCAGGGGGCACTGAAGCTTTCTTT. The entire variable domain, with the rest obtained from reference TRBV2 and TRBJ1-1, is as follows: EPEVTQTPSHQVTQMGQEVILRCVPISNHLYFYWYRQILGQKVEFLVSFYNNEISEKSEIFDDQFSVERPDGSNFTLKIRSTKLEDSAMYFCASTLLSGGTEAFFGQGTRLTVV.

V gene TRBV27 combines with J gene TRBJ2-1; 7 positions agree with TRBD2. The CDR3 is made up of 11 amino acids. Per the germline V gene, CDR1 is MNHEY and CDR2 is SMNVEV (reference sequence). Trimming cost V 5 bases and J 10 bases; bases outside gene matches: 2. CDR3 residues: CASSGGGEQFF. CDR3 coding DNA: TGTGCCAGCAGTGGGGGGGGAGAGCAGTTCTTC.

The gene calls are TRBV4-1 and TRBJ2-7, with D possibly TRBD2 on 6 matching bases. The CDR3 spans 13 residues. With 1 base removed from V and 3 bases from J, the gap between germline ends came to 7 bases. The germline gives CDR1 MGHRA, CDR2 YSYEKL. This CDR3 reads CASSQVADYEQYF. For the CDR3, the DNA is TGCGCCAGCAGCCAAGTAGCGGACTACGAGCAGTACTTC.

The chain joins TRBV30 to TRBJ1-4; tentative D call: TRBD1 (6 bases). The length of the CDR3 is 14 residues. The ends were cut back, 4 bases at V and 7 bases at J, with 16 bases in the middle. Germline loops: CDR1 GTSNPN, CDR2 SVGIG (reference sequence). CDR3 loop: CAWIHAGTSEKLFF. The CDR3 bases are TGTGCCTGGATCCATGCCGGGACAAGTGAAAAACTGTTTTTT.

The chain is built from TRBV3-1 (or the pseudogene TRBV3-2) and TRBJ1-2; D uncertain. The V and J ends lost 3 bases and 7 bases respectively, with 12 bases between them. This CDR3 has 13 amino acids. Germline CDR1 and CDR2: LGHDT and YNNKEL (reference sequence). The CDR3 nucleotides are TGTGCCAGCAGCCAGCGAGCGGCCGGTGGCTACACCTTC. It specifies CASSQRAAGGYTF.

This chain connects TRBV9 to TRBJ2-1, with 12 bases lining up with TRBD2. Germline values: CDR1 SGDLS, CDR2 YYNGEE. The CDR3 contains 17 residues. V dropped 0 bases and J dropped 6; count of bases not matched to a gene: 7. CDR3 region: CASSVAVGLAGSNEQFF. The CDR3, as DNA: TGTGCCAGCAGCGTAGCTGTCGGACTAGCGGGATCCAATGAGCAGTTCTTC.

The CDR3 spells CASSRGLPANSPLHF. The CDR3 nucleotides read TGTGCCAGCAGTCGAGGACTACCTGCGAATTCACCCCTCCACTTT. The chain joins TRBV3-1 (or the pseudogene TRBV3-2) to TRBJ1-6; D gene ambiguous. V gave up 6 bases and J gave up 7 bases, with 16 bases separating them. Per germline, CDR1 LGHDT and CDR2 YNNKEL (reference sequence). This CDR3 spans 15 amino acids.

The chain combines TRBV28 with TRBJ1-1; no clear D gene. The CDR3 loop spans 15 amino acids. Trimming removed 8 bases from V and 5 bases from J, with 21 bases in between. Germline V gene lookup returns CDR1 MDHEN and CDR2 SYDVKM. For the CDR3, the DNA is TGTGCCAGCTCCCTGCTTAGCCGCTTACATACTGAAGCTTTCTTT. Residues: CASSLLSRLHTEAFF. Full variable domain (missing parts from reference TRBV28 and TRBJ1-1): DVKVTQSSRYLVKRTGEKVFLECVQDMDHENMFWYRQDPGLGLRLIYFSYDVKMKEKGDIPEGYSVSREKKERFSLILESASTNQTSMYLCASSLLSRLHTEAFFGQGTRLTVV.

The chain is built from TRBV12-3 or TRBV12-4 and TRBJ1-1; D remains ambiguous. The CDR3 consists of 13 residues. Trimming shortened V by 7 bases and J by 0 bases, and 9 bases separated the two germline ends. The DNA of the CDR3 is TGTGCCAGCACCCCACAAGTGAACACTGAAGCTTTCTTT. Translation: CASTPQVNTEAFF.